This record concerns one T cell receptor (beta chain) sequence. The antigen remains undetermined. This sample also contains other DNA sequences that code for the same CDR3. The germline V gene has CDR1 SGHRS and CDR2 YFSETQ. The CDR3 is 11 residues long. V was shortened by 4 bases and J by 0 bases, with 2 bases between the two germline ends. In each case, RNA was isolated and then reverse transcribed into cDNA as the sequencing template. The data were produced by immunoSEQ multiplex PCR, yet TCRdb's version contains in-frame clones alone and is incomplete. Of 100,000 to 150,000 clones listed, about 50% were seen once; the top ten hold roughly a tenth. Peripheral blood and lesional scalp punch biopsies were taken from alopecia areata patients. Starting from PBMCs, sorting isolated CD4+ and CD8+ T cells. These data are taken from a study of CD8+ T cells in alopecia areata. Study observations and caveats: Clonality in lesional scalp, especially alopecia totalis/universalis, exceeded that of normal scalp.

V usage is TRBV5-1 and J usage is TRBJ2-7; D is unclear. Sequenced sample: NKG2D-low CD8+ T cells sorted from blood. The clonotype comes from a human donor with alopecia areata. As DNA, the CDR3 is TGCGCCAGCAGCAGCTCCTACGAGCAGTACTTC. Its translation is CASSSSYEQYF.